The source of this TCR beta chain is a study of blood T cell repertoires in COVID-19. Study summary: COVID-19 samples collected from the United States, Italy and Spain covered acute and convalescent phases. T cells, B-cell-depleted T cells, or PBMCs provided the cDNA or gDNA that served as material.

The assay was immunoSEQ multiplex PCR, and TCRdb's table has in-frame clones only and misses some. The sample yields some 130,000 clones, roughly 91% seen once. This CDR3 is 15 amino acids long. Trimming at V came to 3 bases and at J to 6 bases, leaving 8 bases not matched to a gene. Germline CDR1 and CDR2: SGHRS and YFSETQ. The chain is built from TRBV5-1 and TRBJ2-4, with 8 bases matching TRBD2. This TCR came from a man between 60 and 70 years old with active or convalescent COVID-19. The specimen was peripheral blood. DNA for the CDR3: TGCGCCAGCAGCTACGGGGGGGACGAGGGAAACATTCAGTACTTC. This gives the protein CASSYGGDEGNIQYF.